These T cell receptor beta chains were read from a single sample in a study of shared clonotypes between healthy human individuals. Sequenced by immunoSEQ multiplex PCR; TCRdb stores in-frame clones only, minus some. Of about 590,000 clones listed, roughly 95% were seen once; the top ten hold 0.1% to 0.11%. Sample: naive CD8+ T cells sorted from blood. The source is a woman in her 30s in good health. Each CDR3 is given with its conserved first and last residue. D genes are given only for firm matches. Clone size is given for some rows only: seen once, a few or many times, or a class if the clone is expanded.

clone_size: NA
j_call: TRBJ2-2
d_call: TRBD2
v_call: TRBV6-6
cdr3_aa: CASRRGLAGEHGELFF
cdr3_nt: TGTGCCAGCAGAAGGGGACTAGCGGGAGAACACGGGGAGCTGTTTTTT

clone_size: NA
j_call: TRBJ2-7
d_call: NA
v_call: TRBV5-6
cdr3_aa: CASSSVAETYEQYF
cdr3_nt: TGTGCCAGCAGCTCCGTGGCAGAAACCTACGAGCAGTACTTC

clone_size: NA
j_call: TRBJ2-2
d_call: NA
v_call: TRBV27
cdr3_aa: CASSQRQTTGELFF
cdr3_nt: TGTGCCAGCAGCCAACGACAGACCACCGGGGAGCTGTTTTTT

clone_size: NA
j_call: TRBJ1-3
d_call: TRBD1
v_call: TRBV5-6
cdr3_aa: CASSRNYRDSGNTIYF
cdr3_nt: TGTGCCAGCAGCAGAAACTACCGGGACAGTGGAAACACCATATATTTT

clone_size: NA
j_call: TRBJ1-1
d_call: NA
v_call: TRBV19
cdr3_aa: CASSTPTGTMNTEAFF
cdr3_nt: TGTGCCAGTAGTACGCCGACAGGCACGATGAACACTGAAGCTTTCTTT

clone_size: NA
j_call: TRBJ2-1
d_call: TRBD1
v_call: TRBV19
cdr3_aa: CASQPGQGYNEQFF
cdr3_nt: TGTGCCAGTCAACCGGGACAGGGTTATAATGAGCAGTTCTTC

clone_size: NA
j_call: TRBJ1-1
d_call: NA
v_call: TRBV6-1
cdr3_aa: CASELGFNTEAFF
cdr3_nt: TGTGCCAGTGAATTGGGGTTTAACACTGAAGCTTTCTTT

clone_size: NA
j_call: TRBJ2-2
d_call: NA
v_call: TRBV19
cdr3_aa: CASSTPGTGESGELFF
cdr3_nt: TGTGCCAGTAGTACCCCGGGAACGGGAGAATCCGGGGAGCTGTTTTTT

clone_size: NA
j_call: TRBJ2-7
d_call: NA
v_call: TRBV5-5
cdr3_aa: CASSVTGNYEQYF
cdr3_nt: TGTGCCAGCAGCGTGACTGGGAACTACGAGCAGTACTTC

clone_size: NA
j_call: TRBJ1-4
d_call: NA
v_call: TRBV7-9
cdr3_aa: CASSLAAGATNEKLFF
cdr3_nt: TGTGCCAGCAGCTTAGCGGCGGGGGCAACTAATGAAAAACTGTTTTTT

clone_size: NA
j_call: TRBJ2-7
d_call: NA
v_call: TRBV27
cdr3_aa: CASRVIGISHYEQYF
cdr3_nt: TGTGCCAGCAGAGTTATAGGTATCTCCCACTACGAGCAGTACTTC

clone_size: NA
j_call: TRBJ2-5
d_call: NA
v_call: TRBV15
cdr3_aa: CATTGDNQETQYF
cdr3_nt: TGTGCCACTACGGGTGACAACCAAGAGACCCAGTACTTC

clone_size: NA
j_call: TRBJ1-1
d_call: NA
v_call: TRBV19
cdr3_aa: CASSIEGARVTEAFF
cdr3_nt: TGTGCCAGTAGTATAGAGGGGGCGCGGGTCACTGAAGCTTTCTTT

clone_size: NA
j_call: TRBJ2-3
d_call: NA
v_call: TRBV14
cdr3_aa: CASSQVSRAKDTQYF
cdr3_nt: TGTGCCAGCAGCCAAGTATCCAGGGCTAAAGATACGCAGTATTTT

clone_size: once
j_call: TRBJ2-5
d_call: TRBD1
v_call: TRBV11-2
cdr3_aa: CASSLGPGTGQETQYF
cdr3_nt: TGTGCCAGCAGCTTAGGCCCCGGGACAGGCCAAGAGACCCAGTACTTC

clone_size: NA
j_call: TRBJ1-1
d_call: NA
v_call: TRBV30
cdr3_aa: CAWSVQRNTEAFF
cdr3_nt: TGTGCCTGGAGTGTACAGAGAAACACTGAAGCTTTCTTT

clone_size: once
j_call: TRBJ1-1
d_call: NA
v_call: TRBV6-1
cdr3_aa: CASSEFAGTGSEAFF
cdr3_nt: TGTGCCAGCAGTGAATTCGCGGGAACGGGCTCTGAAGCTTTCTTT

clone_size: NA
j_call: TRBJ2-7
d_call: NA
v_call: TRBV2
cdr3_aa: CASMQDSYEQYF
cdr3_nt: TGTGCCAGCATGCAGGACTCCTACGAGCAGTACTTC

clone_size: NA
j_call: TRBJ2-2
d_call: NA
v_call: TRBV19
cdr3_aa: CASTNTNTGELFF
cdr3_nt: TGTGCTAGTACAAACACCAACACCGGGGAGCTGTTTTTT

clone_size: NA
j_call: TRBJ2-7
d_call: NA
v_call: TRBV29-1
cdr3_aa: CSVTRDGTYEQYF
cdr3_nt: TGCAGCGTAACCCGGGACGGGACCTACGAGCAGTACTTC

clone_size: NA
j_call: TRBJ1-1
d_call: NA
v_call: TRBV4-1
cdr3_aa: CASSHGGMAEAFF
cdr3_nt: TGCGCCAGCAGCCACGGGGGCATGGCTGAAGCTTTCTTT

clone_size: NA
j_call: TRBJ2-7
d_call: NA
v_call: TRBV5-7
cdr3_aa: CASSLVPYEQYF
cdr3_nt: TGTGCCAGCAGCTTGGTTCCCTACGAGCAGTACTTC

clone_size: NA
j_call: TRBJ2-2
d_call: NA
v_call: TRBV11-2
cdr3_aa: CASSLVAGELFF
cdr3_nt: TGTGCCAGCAGCTTAGTCGCCGGGGAGCTGTTTTTT

clone_size: NA
j_call: TRBJ2-4
d_call: TRBD1
v_call: TRBV28
cdr3_aa: CASSSSRFDRGHIQYF
cdr3_nt: TGTGCCAGCAGTTCTAGCCGATTCGACAGGGGACACATTCAGTACTTC

clone_size: NA
j_call: TRBJ2-5
d_call: TRBD2
v_call: TRBV5-4
cdr3_aa: CASSFQGGGETQYF
cdr3_nt: TGTGCCAGCAGCTTCCAGGGCGGGGGAGAGACCCAGTACTTC

clone_size: NA
j_call: TRBJ2-2
d_call: TRBD2
v_call: TRBV7-9
cdr3_aa: CASSSSGGRRTGELFF
cdr3_nt: TGTGCCAGCAGCTCTAGCGGGGGCCGAAGGACCGGGGAGCTGTTTTTT

clone_size: NA
j_call: TRBJ1-2
d_call: NA
v_call: TRBV2
cdr3_aa: CATTQDLNYGYTF
cdr3_nt: TGTGCCACCACACAGGACTTAAACTATGGCTACACCTTC

clone_size: NA
j_call: TRBJ2-5
d_call: NA
v_call: TRBV6-5
cdr3_aa: CASSYQNSQETQYF
cdr3_nt: TGTGCCAGCAGTTATCAGAACAGCCAAGAGACCCAGTACTTC

clone_size: NA
j_call: TRBJ2-3
d_call: NA
v_call: TRBV7-3
cdr3_aa: CASSYGLAADTQYF
cdr3_nt: TGTGCCAGCAGCTACGGGCTAGCTGCAGATACGCAGTATTTT

clone_size: NA
j_call: TRBJ1-2
d_call: NA
v_call: TRBV7-9
cdr3_aa: CASSLAGNGYTF
cdr3_nt: TGTGCCAGCAGCTTGGCAGGGAATGGCTACACCTTC

clone_size: NA
j_call: TRBJ2-7
d_call: NA
v_call: TRBV7-8
cdr3_aa: CASSLVYRDEQYF
cdr3_nt: TGTGCCAGCAGCTTAGTTTACAGGGACGAGCAGTACTTC

clone_size: NA
j_call: TRBJ2-1
d_call: TRBD2
v_call: TRBV19
cdr3_aa: CASSIASGSYNEQFF
cdr3_nt: TGTGCCAGTAGTATAGCCAGCGGGAGTTACAATGAGCAGTTCTTC

clone_size: NA
j_call: TRBJ2-7
d_call: NA
v_call: TRBV28
cdr3_aa: CASRWSGEQYF
cdr3_nt: TGTGCCAGCAGGTGGTCTGGCGAGCAGTACTTC

clone_size: NA
j_call: TRBJ2-7
d_call: NA
v_call: TRBV5-4
cdr3_aa: CASSPGVDSYEQYF
cdr3_nt: TGTGCCAGCAGCCCCGGGGTGGACTCCTACGAGCAGTACTTC

clone_size: NA
j_call: TRBJ2-7
d_call: TRBD2
v_call: TRBV28
cdr3_aa: CASSPPFPGTSGYYEQYF
cdr3_nt: TGTGCCAGCAGCCCTCCCTTTCCCGGGACTAGCGGGTATTACGAGCAGTACTTC

clone_size: NA
j_call: TRBJ2-3
d_call: NA
v_call: TRBV27
cdr3_aa: CASSLGRSRGRTDTQYF
cdr3_nt: TGTGCCAGCAGTTTAGGCCGTAGCCGGGGACGCACAGATACGCAGTATTTT